The rows below give T cell receptor beta chains drawn from one sample of a study of PD-1 blockade in classical Hodgkin lymphoma. Some clones are missing from TCRdb's copy, which holds only in-frame ones; the method was immunoSEQ multiplex PCR. The sample carries about 20,000 clones, 76% recorded once. Sequenced material: peripheral blood mononuclear cells (PBMCs), taken before the fourth cycle of nivolumab. The origin of the receptors is a human donor with classical Hodgkin lymphoma. Each CDR3 is given with its conserved first and last residue. A D gene is named only where the DNA matches it firmly. Only part of the rows carry a size: once, few, many, or a class if the clone is expanded.

clone_size d_call j_call v_call cdr3_aa cdr3_nt
few TRBD1 TRBJ2-7 TRBV4-1 CASSPGTGGYEQYF TGCGCCAGCAGCCCCGGGACAGGGGGATACGAGCAGTACTTC
few - TRBJ2-2 TRBV6-8 CASSKTGPPTGELFF TGTGCCAGCAGTAAAACCGGGCCCCCCACCGGGGAGCTGTTTTTT
few - TRBJ2-1 TRBV30 CAWKERQGGNEQFF TGTGCCTGGAAGGAGAGACAGGGAGGGAATGAGCAGTTCTTC
- TRBD2 TRBJ2-7 TRBV5-6 CASNLGLAYEQYF TGTGCCAGCAACCTAGGACTAGCCTACGAGCAGTACTTC
- - TRBJ1-3 TRBV27 CASHDFSGNTIYF TGTGCCAGCCACGACTTTAGTGGGAACACCATATATTTT
- - TRBJ2-7 TRBV29-1 CSVEGTGFAHEQYF TGCAGCGTTGAAGGTACAGGGTTCGCCCACGAGCAGTACTTC
- TRBD2 TRBJ2-1 TRBV5-5 CASSSLAGGYNEQFF TGTGCCAGCAGCTCACTAGCGGGAGGATACAATGAGCAGTTCTTC
- - TRBJ2-7 TRBV6-5 CASCRDGYSYEQYF TGTGCCAGCTGCCGGGACGGCTACTCCTACGAGCAGTACTTC
- - TRBJ1-3 TRBV7-8 CASSLAGAGNTIYF TGTGCCAGCAGCTTAGCAGGGGCTGGAAACACCATATATTTT
- TRBD2 TRBJ2-7 TRBV27 CASSPLAGAFEQYF TGTGCCAGCAGTCCACTAGCGGGAGCCTTCGAGCAGTACTTC
- TRBD1 TRBJ1-1 TRBV27 CASSWDRNTEAFF TGTGCCAGCAGTTGGGACAGGAACACTGAAGCTTTCTTT
medium-sized TRBD1 TRBJ2-7 TRBV7-9 CASSRLRDRGSSEQYF TGTGCCAGCAGCCGCCTCCGGGACAGGGGTTCCAGCGAGCAGTACTTC
- - TRBJ2-4 TRBV30 CAWSVLFDQRGPRNIQYF TGTGCCTGGAGTGTACTTTTCGACCAAAGGGGACCTAGAAACATTCAGTACTTC
- - TRBJ1-6 TRBV7-9 CASSDRKSSYNSPLHF TGTGCCAGCAGCGACAGGAAAAGCTCCTATAATTCACCCCTCCACTTT
medium-sized - TRBJ1-2 TRBV19 CASLDRFNYGYTF TGTGCCAGTTTGGACAGATTCAACTATGGCTACACCTTC
- TRBD2 TRBJ2-3 TRBV4-2 CASSPPAGGHQFTDTQYF TGTGCCAGCAGCCCCCCTGCGGGGGGGCACCAATTCACAGATACGCAGTATTTT
- - TRBJ2-1 TRBV27 CASSLFNRLSSYNEQFF TGTGCCAGCAGTTTATTTAACAGGTTAAGCTCCTACAATGAGCAGTTCTTC
- - TRBJ1-6 TRBV5-4 CASSLGANSPLHF TGTGCCAGCAGCTTGGGCGCAAATTCACCCCTCCACTTT
- - TRBJ2-6 TRBV2 CASSVGRHSGANVLTF TGTGCCAGCAGTGTGGGAAGACACTCTGGGGCCAACGTCCTGACTTTC
- TRBD1 TRBJ1-2 TRBV14 CASSPVHAGGYGYTF TGTGCCAGCAGCCCTGTTCACGCAGGGGGCTATGGCTACACCTTC
- - TRBJ1-2 TRBV19 CASPRAGYGYTF TGTGCCAGTCCTAGGGCCGGCTATGGCTACACCTTC
- - TRBJ1-1 TRBV30 CAWTRRSDAFF TGTGCCTGGACGAGGAGGAGCGATGCTTTCTTT
- - TRBJ2-1 TRBV18 CASSPAGSLNNEQFF TGTGCCAGCTCACCGGCGGGCTCGCTAAACAATGAGCAGTTCTTC
- TRBD1 TRBJ1-4 TRBV6-5 CASSLVGTAEKLFF TGTGCCAGCAGTTTAGTAGGGACAGCGGAAAAACTGTTTTTT
- TRBD2 TRBJ2-1 TRBV19 CASRPGSSGGAGEQFF TGTGCCAGTAGACCAGGTTCTAGCGGGGGGGCGGGTGAGCAGTTCTTC
once - TRBJ1-5 TRBV9 CASSVGTQDNQPQHF TGTGCCAGCAGCGTAGGCACACAAGACAATCAGCCCCAGCATTTT
- TRBD1 TRBJ1-1 TRBV6-5 CASSKGQVVAEAFF TGTGCCAGCAGTAAGGGACAGGTGGTCGCTGAAGCTTTCTTT
- - TRBJ2-7 TRBV4-1 CASSHESYEQYF TGCGCCAGCAGCCACGAGTCCTACGAGCAGTACTTC
once TRBD2 TRBJ2-7 TRBV5-1 CASRRTSGGSPYEQYF TGCGCCAGCAGGCGGACTAGCGGGGGCTCGCCCTACGAGCAGTACTTC
- TRBD1 TRBJ2-7 TRBV18 CASSPSTGTHYEQYF TGTGCCAGCTCACCATCGACAGGGACACACTACGAGCAGTACTTC
- TRBD1 TRBJ2-3 TRBV30 CAWSLPGQGVGDTQYF TGTGCCTGGAGTCTTCCGGGACAGGGTGTGGGAGATACGCAGTATTTT
- - TRBJ2-3 TRBV7-2 CASSLSPGAGDTQYF TGTGCCAGCAGCTTAAGCCCGGGGGCTGGAGATACGCAGTATTTT
- TRBD1 TRBJ2-5 TRBV11-2 CASIPPGVGGGTQYF TGTGCCAGCATCCCCCCCGGGGTAGGGGGCGGGACCCAGTACTTC
- TRBD1 TRBJ2-7 TRBV6-1 CASKPYGQGAHEQYF TGTGCCAGCAAGCCCTACGGACAGGGGGCCCACGAGCAGTACTTC
- TRBD2 TRBJ2-3 TRBV7-9 CASSLGVSGGGTQYF TGTGCCAGCAGCTTAGGGGTTAGCGGGGGTGGTACGCAGTATTTT
- - TRBJ2-3 TRBV5-4 CASSDDRRTDTQYF TGTGCCAGCAGCGACGACAGGAGGACAGATACGCAGTATTTT
- - TRBJ1-6 TRBV6-5 CASSAGPYNSPLHF TGTGCCAGCAGCGCGGGACCGTACAACTCACCCCTCCACTTT
- - TRBJ1-5 TRBV18 CASSSTDGESRRNQPQHF TGTGCCAGCTCATCAACAGACGGGGAGTCTAGGCGCAATCAGCCCCAGCATTTT
- - TRBJ1-2 TRBV10-3 CASSYGEGGYGYTF TGTGCCAGCAGTTACGGAGAGGGTGGCTATGGCTACACCTTC
- TRBD1 TRBJ1-2 TRBV25-1 CASSLPGQRNGGYTF TGTGCCAGCAGTCTTCCGGGACAGCGAAACGGGGGCTACACCTTC
- - TRBJ1-1 TRBV9 CASSVGVGEAFF TGTGCCAGCAGCGTAGGTGTCGGTGAAGCTTTCTTT
- - TRBJ2-7 TRBV5-1 CASRSMGSTYEQYF TGCGCCAGCAGATCGATGGGGTCTACCTACGAGCAGTACTTC
- - TRBJ2-7 TRBV11-3 CASSLTQQGGEQYF TGTGCCAGCAGCTTGACCCAACAGGGCGGCGAGCAGTACTTC
few - TRBJ2-1 TRBV6-5 CASRTLEVSYNEQFF TGTGCCAGCAGGACCTTAGAGGTTTCCTACAATGAGCAGTTCTTC
- - TRBJ2-2 TRBV11-3 CASSTITGELFF TGTGCCAGCAGCACGATCACCGGGGAGCTGTTTTTT
once TRBD2 TRBJ2-7 TRBV6-5 CASGSPGLESYEQYF TGTGCCAGCGGTTCCCCGGGACTAGAGTCCTACGAGCAGTACTTC
- - TRBJ1-1 TRBV4-2 CASSQDNVRGNTEAFF TGTGCCAGCAGCCAAGATAACGTAAGGGGGAACACTGAAGCTTTCTTT
once - TRBJ1-2 TRBV6-6 CASRAEYGYTF TGTGCCAGCAGGGCAGAATATGGCTACACCTTC
- - TRBJ1-1 TRBV5-1 CASSSMGGNTEAFF TGCGCCAGCAGCTCGATGGGGGGGAACACTGAAGCTTTCTTT
once - TRBJ1-5 TRBV5-1 CASSLRGVGDGNQPQHF TGCGCCAGCAGCTTGAGGGGGGTTGGTGACGGAAATCAGCCCCAGCATTTT
- - TRBJ2-5 TRBV16 CASSLKEGQETQYF TGTGCCAGCAGCCTAAAGGAGGGGCAGGAGACCCAGTACTTC
few TRBD1 TRBJ1-5 TRBV19 CASSILGQYGLYSNQPQHF TGTGCCAGTAGTATCTTGGGACAGTATGGGTTATATAGCAATCAGCCCCAGCATTTT
- - TRBJ2-3 TRBV27 CASSIRDTQYF TGTGCCAGCTCAATCCGCGATACGCAGTATTTT
- TRBD1 TRBJ1-1 TRBV11-2 CASSLDLRGRSHDTEAFF TGTGCCAGCAGCTTAGATTTAAGGGGGCGAAGTCATGACACTGAAGCTTTCTTT
- TRBD1 TRBJ1-6 TRBV7-6 CASSVRSGGSYNSPLHF TGTGCCAGCAGCGTACGATCAGGGGGCTCCTATAATTCACCCCTCCACTTT
once - TRBJ1-5 TRBV15 CATSRGVNSNQPQHF TGTGCCACCAGCAGAGGTGTGAATAGCAATCAGCCCCAGCATTTT
- TRBD2 TRBJ2-5 TRBV28 CASSGREGRETQYF TGTGCCAGCAGTGGACGGGAGGGTAGAGAGACCCAGTACTTC